This T cell receptor (beta chain) was recorded in a study of immune heterogeneity within non-small cell lung tumors. About the research overall: Histology included a few squamous cell carcinomas, fewer than 13 non-squamous carcinomas and 1 unspecified tumor.

Multiplex PCR amplified TCR beta CDR3 with 32 V and 13 J primers. TCRdb redid the calling of the multiplex PCR reads with MiXCR, one entry per CDR3 protein. The repertoire has over 12,000 distinct CDR3 sequences, 28% of them found once; the top ten carry 5.2%. This clonotype was found many times. The antigen is not known. Bulk tumor gDNA, roughly 600 ng per sample, served as the TCR template. Widely spaced biopsies, several per primary tumor, were obtained at surgery. Patients underwent curative surgery for non-small cell lung cancer (untreated and newly diagnosed). The donors had newly diagnosed non-small cell lung cancer and underwent surgery intended to cure it. This CDR3 is 14 amino acids long. The V gene end was trimmed by 2 bases and the J gene end by 5 bases; junction bases not matched to a gene: 5. Per the germline V gene, CDR1 is LNHDA and CDR2 is SQIVND (reference sequence). Study-level results: Dominant CDR3 beta clonotypes repeated across a patient's tumor loci, while different loci held unique high-frequency clones.

Sequencing was done on a sample of lung tumor tissue. The receptor comes from a man aged 40-55 years with non-small cell lung cancer. The rearrangement joins TRBV19 to TRBJ1-1; 7 nucleotides agree with TRBD1. CDR3 residues: CASSILGGWTEAFF. The CDR3 bases are TGTGCCAGTAGTATACTAGGGGGCTGGACTGAAGCTTTCTTT.